This passage covers 22 T cell receptor beta chains from one sample sequenced in a study of blood T cell repertoires in COVID-19. Method: immunoSEQ multiplex PCR; TCRdb's copy keeps in-frame clones and lacks some. The profile shows around 360,000 clones, around 87% of them singletons. The sequenced sample consisted of PBMCs or T cells enriched from blood (not recorded which). These receptors all stem from a man aged 40-50 years in a cohort exposed to, infected with or recovered from COVID-19 (not recorded which).

The chain joins TRBV3-1 (or the pseudogene TRBV3-2) to TRBJ2-4, with D possibly TRBD2 on 8 matching bases. V was cut by 1 base and J by 6 bases, with 16 bases left in between. Germline V gene data show CDR1 as LGHDT and CDR2 as YNNKEL (reference sequence). The CDR3 spans 16 residues. DNA of the CDR3: TGTGCCAGCAGCCAAGGAGGGGGCGCGGGGGGAAACATTCAGTACTTC. Translation: CASSQGGGAGGNIQYF.

The chain joins TRBV6-1 to TRBJ1-3; TRBD1 agrees at 8 bases. Looked up from germline, CDR1 is MNHNS and CDR2 is SASEGT. Trimming cost V 4 bases and J 2 bases; bases outside gene matches: 7. This CDR3 has 16 residues. The CDR3 here is CASSGQPTGAGNTIYF. In DNA, the CDR3 is TGTGCCAGCAGTGGACAACCGACAGGGGCTGGAAACACCATATATTTT.

This chain uses TRBV18 with TRBJ2-2, with 8 nucleotides matching TRBD2. The germline CDR1 and CDR2 sequences are KGHSH and LQKENI. The V and J ends lost 6 bases and 1 base, in that order; junction bases with no gene match: 7. This CDR3 has 16 residues. In DNA form, the CDR3 reads TGTGCCAGCTCCCTCCCGGGACTAGAGAACACCGGGGAGCTGTTTTTT. Amino acids: CASSLPGLENTGELFF.

V is TRBV19 and J is TRBJ1-1; D ambiguous. V shed 4 bases and J shed 7 bases, with 13 bases lying between them. The germline gives CDR1 LNHDA, CDR2 SQIVND (reference sequence). The CDR3 runs 13 residues. The CDR3: CASSKSSLDEAFF. The CDR3 DNA is TGTGCCAGTAGTAAATCCTCACTCGATGAAGCTTTCTTT.

CDR3 loop: CASSSSGSEYNEQFF. The CDR3 DNA is TGTGCCAGCAGCAGTAGCGGGAGTGAGTACAATGAGCAGTTCTTC. V and J are TRBV6-6 and TRBJ2-1; 9 nucleotides match TRBD2. Looked up from germline, CDR1 is MNHNY and CDR2 is SVGAGI (reference sequence). CDR3 length: 15 residues. After removal of 6 bases from V and 4 bases from J, the junction contained 7 bases not matched to a gene.

The V call is TRBV4-2, the J call TRBJ2-5; 10 bases are a match to TRBD2. The J segment lost 5 bases and the V segment lost 5 bases, leaving 20 bases of the junction unmatched. Germline-derived CDR1 and CDR2 are LGHNA and YNFKEQ. The CDR3 contains 19 residues. This CDR3 reads CASSGRGGSGRAGEETQYF. The CDR3 bases are TGTGCCAGCAGCGGGCGCGGCGGAAGCGGGAGGGCGGGGGAGGAGACCCAGTACTTC.

The V gene is TRBV7-9, the J gene TRBJ2-7; D perhaps matches TRBD2 (6 bases). V lost 5 bases and J 3 bases, leaving 29 bases between the germline ends. Germline V gives CDR1 SEHNR, CDR2 FQNEAQ (reference sequence). The CDR3 has 19 amino acids. CDR3 sequence (DNA): TGTGCCAGCAGCATCTCTGCCGGGACTGACGCCTTTTCTAACTACGAGCAGTACTTC. Encoded protein: CASSISAGTDAFSNYEQYF.

The chain's CDR3 is CASSLTQGPYNSPLHF. The CDR3 bases are TGTGCCAGCAGCTTGACGCAGGGGCCTTATAATTCACCCCTCCACTTT. This chain connects TRBV5-6 to TRBJ1-6; TRBD1 might be the D (6 bases). The CDR3 sequence is 16 residues long. Per germline, CDR1 SGHDT and CDR2 YYEEEE. The V and J ends lost 1 base and 4 bases respectively, with 12 bases between them. Variable domain in full (rest from reference TRBV5-6 and TRBJ1-6): DAGVTQSPTHLIKTRGQQVTLRCSPKSGHDTVSWYQQALGQGPQFIFQYYEEEERQRGNFPDRFSGHQFPNYSSELNVNALLLGDSALYLCASSLTQGPYNSPLHFGNGTRLTVT.

J is TRBJ1-5 and V is TRBV29-1, with 7 nucleotides matching TRBD1. Germline CDR1 is SQVTM and CDR2 is ANQGSEA. The CDR3 spans 13 residues. V lost 6 bases to trimming and J lost 5 bases; unmatched junction nucleotides: 7. CDR3 residues: CSVAGTEDQPQHF. For the CDR3, the DNA is TGCAGCGTAGCTGGGACAGAAGATCAGCCCCAGCATTTT. The full variable domain, its missing parts supplied by reference TRBV29-1 and TRBJ1-5, is SAVISQKPSRDICQRGTSLTIQCQVDSQVTMMFWYRQQPGQSLTLIATANQGSEATYESGFVIDKFPISRPNLTFSTLTVSNMSPEDSSIYLCSVAGTEDQPQHFGDGTRLSIL.

The chain carries TRBV16 and TRBJ2-1; a possible D gene is TRBD2 (6 bases). The CDR3 covers 17 residues. Germline values: CDR1 KGHSY, CDR2 FQNENV. V was pared by 1 base and J by 2 bases, with 15 bases between. For the CDR3, the DNA is TGTGCCAGCAGCCAATGGGGGGAACGGGAGCCCTACAATGAGCAGTTCTTC. It yields the protein CASSQWGEREPYNEQFF.

The chain combines TRBV2 with TRBJ2-7, with D possibly matching TRBD1 (6 bases). This CDR3 contains 12 residues. The germline CDR1 and CDR2 sequences are SNHLY and FYNNEI. V lost 6 bases to trimming and J lost 4 bases, with 10 bases between them. The CDR3 nucleotides are TGTGCCAGCAGAGAGGACAGTTACGAGCAGTACTTC. Translated, it gives CASREDSYEQYF.

The chain couples TRBV2 to TRBJ1-5; 9 bases are a match to TRBD1. Germline CDR1 and CDR2: SNHLY and FYNNEI. Unmatched junction bases numbered 5, after V lost 4 bases and J lost 1 base. This CDR3 comprises 16 residues. DNA of the CDR3: TGTGCCAGCAGTGGGGGGACAGGGTACAGCAATCAGCCCCAGCATTTT. Protein sequence: CASSGGTGYSNQPQHF.

The sample holds a few counts of this clone. The chain links TRBV19 to TRBJ2-2; possibly TRBD1 for D (6 bases). The germline gives CDR1 LNHDA, CDR2 SQIVND (reference sequence). The CDR3 length is 15 residues. V lost 1 base, J lost 4 bases, and 10 bases lay in between. The CDR3 here is CASSIGRRGTGELFF. CDR3 DNA sequence: TGTGCCAGTAGTATAGGTCGCAGGGGCACCGGGGAGCTGTTTTTT. Full variable domain (outside the CDR3, taken from reference TRBV19 and TRBJ2-2): DGGITQSPKYLFRKEGQNVTLSCEQNLNHDAMYWYRQDPGQGLRLIYYSQIVNDFQKGDIAEGYSVSREKKESFPLTVTSAQKNPTAFYLCASSIGRRGTGELFFGEGSRLTVL.

The chain recombines TRBV2 with TRBJ1-6; TRBD1 matches 7 bases. V shed 0 bases and J 7 bases; nucleotides not matched to a gene: 3. The CDR3 has 15 amino acids. Germline CDR1 SNHLY, CDR2 FYNNEI. Here the CDR3 DNA reads TGTGCCAGCAGTGAAGCAGGGGGCAAGAATTCACCCCTCCACTTT. It specifies CASSEAGGKNSPLHF.

The gene calls are TRBV5-8 and TRBJ2-1, with D possibly matching TRBD1 (5 bases). The CDR3 has 15 amino acids. V lost 1 base and J 4 bases, leaving 12 bases between the germline ends. Germline CDR1 and CDR2: SGHTS and YDEGEE. Here the CDR3 DNA reads TGTGCCAGCAGCTTGTGGCAGGGAAATTACAATGAGCAGTTCTTC. This encodes CASSLWQGNYNEQFF. Full variable domain (missing parts from reference TRBV5-8 and TRBJ2-1): EAGVTQSPTHLIKTRGQQATLRCSPISGHTSVYWYQQALGLGLQFLLWYDEGEERNRGNFPPRFSGRQFPNYSSELNVNALELEDSALYLCASSLWQGNYNEQFFGPGTRLTVL.

There are a few counts of this clone. The J gene is TRBJ2-4, the V gene TRBV27; TRBD1 matches at 8 bases. CDR1 and CDR2 from the germline V gene are MNHEY and SMNVEV (reference sequence). CDR3 size: 15 residues. Trimming at V came to 4 bases and at J to 2 bases, leaving 4 bases not matched to a gene. The CDR3 reads CASSYRGTSKNIQYF. For the CDR3, the DNA is TGTGCCAGCAGTTACAGGGGGACGTCCAAAAACATTCAGTACTTC.

DNA for the CDR3: TGTGCCAGCTCACAACCCGGGACTGTCGATGAAAAACTGTTTTTT. Translated, it gives CASSQPGTVDEKLFF. This chain joins TRBV18 and TRBJ1-4; D possibly corresponds to TRBD1 (5 bases). The CDR3 loop spans 15 amino acids. Looked up from germline, CDR1 is KGHSH and CDR2 is LQKENI. V lost 4 bases, J lost 6 bases, and 15 bases lay in between. Supplemented by reference TRBV18 and TRBJ1-4, the full variable domain reads NAGVMQNPRHLVRRRGQEARLRCSPMKGHSHVYWYRQLPEEGLKFMVYLQKENIIDESGMPKERFSAEFPKEGPSILRIQQVVRGDSAAYFCASSQPGTVDEKLFFGSGTQLSVL.

The chain joins TRBV19 to TRBJ2-6; D is ambiguous. This CDR3 comprises 16 residues. Germline loops: CDR1 LNHDA, CDR2 SQIVND (reference sequence). V was pared by 1 base and J by 2 bases, with 9 bases between. CDR3 sequence reads: CASSIALSTGANVLTF. The CDR3 DNA sequence: TGTGCCAGTAGTATAGCTTTGAGTACTGGGGCCAACGTCCTGACTTTC.

The V gene is TRBV5-1, the J gene TRBJ2-7; TRBD1 matches at 8 bases. This CDR3 comprises 13 residues. The germline CDR1 and CDR2 sequences are SGHRS and YFSETQ. Unmatched junction bases numbered 3, after V lost 2 bases and J lost 5 bases. The CDR3 DNA sequence: TGCGCCAGCAGCTTAGGACAGGGAGACGAGCAGTACTTC. It encodes CASSLGQGDEQYF.

This sequence joins TRBV27 and TRBJ2-1; 13 nucleotides agree with TRBD2. CDR1 MNHEY and CDR2 SMNVEV come from the germline V gene (reference sequence). V dropped 3 bases and J dropped 9; count of bases not matched to a gene: 11. The CDR3 is 17 amino acids. CDR3 sequence: CASSLPPGTSGISEQFF. Here the CDR3 DNA reads TGTGCCAGCAGTTTGCCCCCCGGGACTAGCGGGATAAGTGAGCAGTTCTTC.

The CDR3 loop is CASSIVARVGNEQFF. The CDR3 coding sequence is TGTGCCAGTAGTATAGTAGCGAGAGTGGGCAATGAGCAGTTCTTC. The V gene is TRBV19, the J gene TRBJ2-1; the D gene is possibly TRBD2 (5 bases). Germline CDR1 LNHDA, CDR2 SQIVND (reference sequence). The CDR3 has 15 amino acids. The V gene lost 1 base and the J gene lost 6 bases, with 13 bases spanning the gap. The variable domain in full, completed from reference TRBV19 and TRBJ2-1, reads DGGITQSPKYLFRKEGQNVTLSCEQNLNHDAMYWYRQDPGQGLRLIYYSQIVNDFQKGDIAEGYSVSREKKESFPLTVTSAQKNPTAFYLCASSIVARVGNEQFFGPGTRLTVL.

Here the CDR3 reads CASSLFPGDQPQHF. The CDR3 DNA reads as TGTGCCAGCAGCTTATTCCCAGGGGATCAGCCCCAGCATTTT. The V call is TRBV7-9, the J call TRBJ1-5; D is possibly TRBD1 (6 bases). There are 14 residues in the CDR3. The germline V gene has CDR1 SEHNR and CDR2 FQNEAQ (reference sequence). Trimming removed 2 bases from V and 5 bases from J, with 10 bases in between.